The clone carrying this TCR beta chain was counted many times. This sample was included in a study of low-dose radiotherapy and immunotherapy resistance in tumors. Background on the study: While receiving nivolumab 240 mg every two weeks, patients also received ipilimumab 1 mg/kg every six weeks, both intravenously. For four cycles from cycle 1 day 1, patients took 300 mg oral aspirin daily.

First-strand cDNA used TRAV- and TRBV-specific primers, covering alpha and beta chains. The PCR that amplified TCRs ran for about 20 cycles, relying on a constant-region primer and a V-primer adapter. TCRdb analysed the reads with MiXCR anew, one entry per CDR3 protein. The sample has approximately 100,000 distinct CDR3 sequences, about a fifth seen once. The CDR3 extends over 12 amino acids. The germline V gene encodes CDR1 SGHKS and CDR2 YYEKEE (reference sequence). The V and J ends lost 3 bases and 0 bases respectively, with 3 bases between them. Time point indicated: after trial treatment. Treatment here: LDRT plus nivolumab, ipilimumab, low-dose cyclophosphamide and aspirin (RACIN trial). In the RACIN dose-escalation trial, donors got nivolumab plus ipilimumab with aspirin, cyclophosphamide and radiotherapy.

The source material was PBMCs, sampled after low-dose radiotherapy plus immunotherapy. The clonotype comes from a male donor with prostate cancer. The chain uses TRBV5-5 and TRBJ2-5; D not certain. This CDR3 reads CASSSNQETQYF. The DNA of the CDR3 is TGTGCCAGCAGCTCGAACCAAGAGACCCAGTACTTC.